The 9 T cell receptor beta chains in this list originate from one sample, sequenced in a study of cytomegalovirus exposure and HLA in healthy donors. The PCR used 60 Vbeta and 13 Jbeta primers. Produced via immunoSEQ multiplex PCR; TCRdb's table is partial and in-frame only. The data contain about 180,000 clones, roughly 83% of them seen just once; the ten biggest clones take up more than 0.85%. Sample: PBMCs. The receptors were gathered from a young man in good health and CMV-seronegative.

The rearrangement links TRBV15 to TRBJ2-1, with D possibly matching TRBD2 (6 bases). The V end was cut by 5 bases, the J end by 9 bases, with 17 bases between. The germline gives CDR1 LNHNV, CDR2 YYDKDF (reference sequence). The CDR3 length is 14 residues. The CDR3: CATSPGGTSGEQFF. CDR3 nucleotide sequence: TGTGCCACCAGCCCAGGAGGGACTTCTGGTGAGCAGTTCTTC.

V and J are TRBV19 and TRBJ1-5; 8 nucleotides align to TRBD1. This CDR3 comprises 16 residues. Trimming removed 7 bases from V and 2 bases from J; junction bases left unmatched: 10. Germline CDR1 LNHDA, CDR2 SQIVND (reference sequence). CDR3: CASKDRGGIGNQPQHF. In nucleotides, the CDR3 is TGTGCCAGTAAAGACAGGGGAGGCATTGGCAATCAGCCCCAGCATTTT. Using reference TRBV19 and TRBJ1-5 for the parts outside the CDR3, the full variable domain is DGGITQSPKYLFRKEGQNVTLSCEQNLNHDAMYWYRQDPGQGLRLIYYSQIVNDFQKGDIAEGYSVSREKKESFPLTVTSAQKNPTAFYLCASKDRGGIGNQPQHFGDGTRLSIL.

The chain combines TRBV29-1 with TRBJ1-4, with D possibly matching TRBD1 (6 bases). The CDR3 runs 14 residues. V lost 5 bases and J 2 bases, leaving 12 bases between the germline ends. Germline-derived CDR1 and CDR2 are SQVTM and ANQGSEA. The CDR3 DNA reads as TGCAGCGTTAAAACAGGGTTGACTAATGAAAAACTGTTTTTT. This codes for CSVKTGLTNEKLFF.

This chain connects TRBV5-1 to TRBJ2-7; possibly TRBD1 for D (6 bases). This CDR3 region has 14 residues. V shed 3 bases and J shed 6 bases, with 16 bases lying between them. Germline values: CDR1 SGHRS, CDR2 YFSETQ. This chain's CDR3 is CASSSLRGTPEQYF. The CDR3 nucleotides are TGCGCCAGCAGCTCACTTCGAGGGACACCCGAGCAGTACTTC.

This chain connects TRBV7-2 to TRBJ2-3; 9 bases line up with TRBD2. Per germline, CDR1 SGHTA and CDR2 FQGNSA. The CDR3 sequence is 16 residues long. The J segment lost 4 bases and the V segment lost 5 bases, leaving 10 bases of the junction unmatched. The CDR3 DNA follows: TGTGCCAGCAGCGTACCGGGACTAGCAATCTCAGATACGCAGTATTTT. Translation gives CASSVPGLAISDTQYF.

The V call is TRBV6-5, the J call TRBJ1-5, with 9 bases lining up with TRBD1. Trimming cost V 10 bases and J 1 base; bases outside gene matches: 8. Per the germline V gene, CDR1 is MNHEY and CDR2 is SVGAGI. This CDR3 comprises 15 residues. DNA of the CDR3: TGTGCCACTATGTCGGGACAGGGAAGCAATCAGCCCCAGCATTTT. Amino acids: CATMSGQGSNQPQHF.

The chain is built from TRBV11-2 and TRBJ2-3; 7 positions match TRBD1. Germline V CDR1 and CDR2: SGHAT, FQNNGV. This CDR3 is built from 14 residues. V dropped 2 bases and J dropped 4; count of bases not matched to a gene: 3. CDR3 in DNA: TGTGCCAGCAGCTTAACAGGGGTGGCAGATACGCAGTATTTT. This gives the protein CASSLTGVADTQYF. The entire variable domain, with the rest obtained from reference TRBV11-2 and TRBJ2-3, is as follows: EAGVAQSPRYKIIEKRQSVAFWCNPISGHATLYWYQQILGQGPKLLIQFQNNGVVDDSQLPKDRFSAERLKGVDSTLKIQPAKLEDSAVYLCASSLTGVADTQYFGPGTRLTVL.

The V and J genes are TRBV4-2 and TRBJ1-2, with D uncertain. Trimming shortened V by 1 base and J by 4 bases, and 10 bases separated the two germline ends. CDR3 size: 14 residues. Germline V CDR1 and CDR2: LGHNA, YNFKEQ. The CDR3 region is CASSQAGVTYGYTF. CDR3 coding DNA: TGTGCCAGCAGCCAAGCCGGGGTTACCTATGGCTACACCTTC.

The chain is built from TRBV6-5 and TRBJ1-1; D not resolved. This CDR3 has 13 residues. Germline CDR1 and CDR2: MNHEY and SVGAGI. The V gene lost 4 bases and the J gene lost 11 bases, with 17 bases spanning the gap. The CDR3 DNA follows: TGTGCCAGCAGTTTGGTTAATCACAAGGAGGCTTTCTTT. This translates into CASSLVNHKEAFF.